What follows are 15 T cell receptor beta chains derived from one specimen sequenced in a study of patients and donors after allogeneic stem cell transplantation. Each CDR3 protein is one row after TCRdb ran MiXCR on the RT-PCR reads. The sample has about 400,000 distinct CDR3 sequences, around 16% seen once. The sequencing input was blood, either unsorted or a sorted T cell fraction (not recorded which). These receptors were obtained from a human donor who was either an allogeneic HSCT recipient or a stem cell or donor lymphocyte infusion donor (not recorded which). It is not recorded whose cells these are; they may come from a transplant donor.

The rearrangement links TRBV30 to TRBJ2-3; a weak D match, TRBD1 (5 bases). Trimming took off 1 base at V and 2 bases at J, with 13 bases between the two ends. The CDR3 runs to 15 residues. Germline V lookup: CDR1 GTSNPN, CDR2 SVGIG (reference sequence). In DNA form, the CDR3 reads TGTGCCTGGAGTGCGGCGGAAGGGGTCACAGATACGCAGTATTTT. Translating gives CAWSAAEGVTDTQYF.

This clonotype was counted only a few times. The gene calls are TRBV4-1 and TRBJ2-2; D may be TRBD2 (5 bases). CDR3 length: 15 amino acids. The ends were cut back, 1 base at V and 6 bases at J, with 12 bases in the middle. The germline gives CDR1 MGHRA, CDR2 YSYEKL. This CDR3 reads CASSQVASFPGELFF. The CDR3 coding sequence is TGCGCCAGCAGCCAAGTAGCTAGCTTCCCCGGGGAGCTGTTTTTT.

There are many counts of this clonotype. The V and J genes are TRBV12-3 or TRBV12-4 and TRBJ1-5; TRBD1 agrees at 8 bases. V shed 4 bases, J shed 4 bases, and the junction held 6 bases outside the gene matches. The CDR3 has 15 amino acids. In nucleotides, the CDR3 is TGTGCCAGCAGTTCCGGGACAGGCTTTAATCAGCCCCAGCATTTT. Translating gives CASSSGTGFNQPQHF.

This clonotype was seen ten or more times. A read error may account for a junction end that differs from germline. The V call is TRBV12-3 or TRBV12-4, the J call TRBJ1-2; unclear D gene. The CDR3 totals 11 residues. This CDR3 reads CASSLGRGYTF. The CDR3 bases are TGCGCCAGCAGCTTAGGGCGAGGCTACACCTTC.

This clonotype was seen more than once but under ten times. The J gene is TRBJ1-2, the V gene TRBV19, with D possibly matching TRBD1 (5 bases). Trimming removed 6 bases at V and 3 bases at J, with 14 bases between. The germline gives CDR1 LNHDA, CDR2 SQIVND (reference sequence). The length of the CDR3 is 14 residues. This CDR3 reads CASRRDGGYYGYTF. The CDR3 DNA reads as TGTGCCAGTAGGCGGGACGGAGGGTACTATGGCTACACCTTC.

This clonotype has just a few counts. The V and J genes are TRBV29-1 and TRBJ2-1, with 9 positions matching TRBD1. CDR1 SQVTM and CDR2 ANQGSEA come from the germline V gene. The CDR3 has 12 residues. Trimming cost V 5 bases and J 8 bases; bases outside gene matches: 4. The CDR3 sequence: CSVTTGGYEQFF. Written as DNA, the CDR3 is TGCAGCGTTACGACAGGGGGGTATGAGCAGTTCTTC.

This clonotype was recorded at least ten times. This chain connects TRBV5-1 to TRBJ1-5, with 8 nucleotides matching TRBD1. This CDR3 comprises 13 residues. Germline assignment: CDR1 SGHRS and CDR2 YFSETQ. Unmatched junction bases numbered 3, after V lost 4 bases and J lost 6 bases. The CDR3 DNA is TGCGCCAGCAGCGATGGACAGGGTCAGCCCCAGCATTTT. This codes for CASSDGQGQPQHF. Combining the CDR3 with reference TRBV5-1 and TRBJ1-5 gives the whole variable domain KAGVTQTPRYLIKTRGQQVTLSCSPISGHRSVSWYQQTPGQGLQFLFEYFSETQRNKGNFPGRFSGRQFSNSRSEMNVSTLELGDSALYLCASSDGQGQPQHFGDGTRLSIL.

In its sample, this clonotype was seen a few times. The chain carries TRBV27 and TRBJ1-1; D may be TRBD1 (5 bases). Per germline, CDR1 MNHEY and CDR2 SMNVEV (reference sequence). This CDR3 region has 17 residues. V was shortened by 0 bases and J by 1 base, with 15 bases between the two germline ends. This CDR3 reads CASSLSVWEGPNTEAFF. The CDR3 DNA reads as TGTGCCAGCAGTTTATCGGTTTGGGAGGGACCGAACACTGAAGCTTTCTTT.

This clonotype was seen only a few times. The CDR3 DNA sequence: TGTGCCAGCTCACCTCGAGACATGAACACTGAAGCTTTCTTT. Translation gives CASSPRDMNTEAFF. The V and J genes are TRBV18 and TRBJ1-1, with D hard to call. CDR1 and CDR2 from the germline V gene are KGHSH and LQKENI. The CDR3 runs 14 residues. Trimming removed 3 bases from V and 0 bases from J, with 8 bases in between.

This clonotype was found a few times. The J gene is TRBJ2-7, the V gene TRBV10-3; 8 bases agree with TRBD1. The CDR3 is made up of 17 amino acids. J was trimmed by 1 base and V by 0 bases; bases with no gene match: 8. Germline V gene data show CDR1 as ENHRY and CDR2 as SYGVKD. The CDR3 DNA reads TGTGCCATCAGTGAGTCGGGACAGGCCCCCCTATCCTACGAGCAGTACTTC. Protein: CAISESGQAPLSYEQYF.

The chain has TRBV6-6 and TRBJ1-1; D remains ambiguous. This CDR3 comprises 10 residues. CDR1 and CDR2 from the germline V gene are MNHNY and SVGAGI (reference sequence). V dropped 8 bases and J dropped 10 bases, with 11 bases sitting between them. Here the CDR3 DNA reads TGTGCCAGCCGGGGTCCTGGAGCTTTCTTT. It encodes CASRGPGAFF.

This chain uses TRBV20-1 with TRBJ1-2, with TRBD1 matching over 9 bases. CDR1 and CDR2 from the germline V gene are DFQATT and SNEGSKA (reference sequence). The V segment lost 6 bases and the J segment 2 bases; nucleotides outside the gene matches: 4. CDR3 length: 13 amino acids. CDR3: CSASTGGNYGYTF. The CDR3 nucleotides are TGCAGTGCATCCACAGGGGGCAACTATGGCTACACCTTC.

The chain carries TRBV4-1 and TRBJ2-3; D is undetermined. Germline loops: CDR1 MGHRA, CDR2 YSYEKL. The CDR3 has 15 amino acids. V was clipped by 2 bases and J by 0 bases, with 9 bases between them. The CDR3 DNA is TGCGCCAGCAGCCAATACACGGCTAGCACAGATACGCAGTATTTT. This gives the protein CASSQYTASTDTQYF.

There are a few counts of this clonotype. This chain connects TRBV20-1 to TRBJ1-2, with D possibly being TRBD1 (5 bases). V was cut by 0 bases and J by 4 bases, with 12 bases left in between. The length of the CDR3 is 14 residues. Germline assignment: CDR1 DFQATT and CDR2 SNEGSKA (reference sequence). CDR3: CSARDQGAGYGYTF. The CDR3 DNA reads TGCAGTGCTAGAGACCAGGGAGCGGGCTATGGCTACACCTTC.

Only a few counts were recorded for this clonotype. V is TRBV7-9 and J is TRBJ1-4; 9 nucleotides agree with TRBD1. Trimming removed 4 bases from V and 4 bases from J; junction bases left unmatched: 10. There are 17 residues in the CDR3. CDR1 is SEHNR, CDR2 FQNEAQ, per germline (reference sequence). The CDR3 sequence: CASSSSRDRDFNEKLFF. CDR3 in DNA: TGTGCCAGCAGCTCGTCCCGGGACAGGGATTTTAATGAAAAACTGTTTTTT.